The clone carrying this T cell receptor (beta chain) was counted many times. What it binds is not known. The diagnostic basis comprised clinical symptoms, serum thyroxine and TRAb, thyroid ultrasound and orbital computed tomography. This entry comes from a study of T cells in Graves' hyperthyroidism and ophthalmopathy. Points from the study as a whole: Most thyroid clonotypes with frequency above 0.001 were detected in blood. Ophthalmopathy onset followed model prediction by a median roughly 6 months.

V lost 6 bases to trimming and J lost 0 bases, with 8 bases between them. From germline, CDR1 is MNHNS and CDR2 SASEGT. CDR3 length: 13 residues. TCR beta CDR3 regions were amplified from RNA. The primer set for the first-round RT-PCR of the TCR CDR3 was HTBI. TCRdb processed the multiplex PCR reads anew with MiXCR; each CDR3 protein has one entry. Here the sample spans about 410,000 distinct CDR3 sequences, roughly 14% being singletons. The sequencing input was blood. The chain recombines TRBV6-1 with TRBJ1-1; no definite D call. This sequence was found in a man aged 18 to 30 with Graves' ophthalmopathy. CDR3 sequence reads: CASRYGVNTEAFF. The CDR3 DNA reads TGTGCCAGCAGATATGGTGTGAACACTGAAGCTTTCTTT.